The entry below gives a single T cell receptor beta chain sequence along with its context. The antigen remains unidentified. The CDR3 consists of 11 residues. With 5 bases removed from V and 3 bases from J, the gap between germline ends came to 8 bases. From germline, CDR1 is DFQATT and CDR2 SNEGSKA (reference sequence). The data are from a study of cytomegalovirus exposure and HLA in healthy donors. Study findings and constraints: A later analysis, which compared TCR beta chains of equal frequency, found the HLA-associated ones more clonally expanded.

It was with 60 Vbeta and 13 Jbeta primers that the PCR ran. Only in-frame clones appear in the TCRdb table, and some are missing; sequencing was by immunoSEQ multiplex PCR. The sample table includes approximately 75,000 clones. Sequenced sample: PBMCs. This chain connects TRBV20-1 to TRBJ2-7; no reliable D call. This TCR derives from a boy younger than 18 in good health and CMV-seronegative. The CDR3 region is CSAGPGYEQYF. CDR3 DNA: TGCAGTGCTGGGCCCGGCTACGAGCAGTACTTC.